The source of this T cell receptor beta chain is a study of molecular identifiers for immune sequencing clone quantification. Trimming took 3 bases from V and 9 from J; bases not matched to a gene: 11. Germline CDR1 reads GTSNPN; CDR2 reads SVGIG (reference sequence). The CDR3 has 14 residues. Ten or more counts support this clonotype. The antigen remains unidentified. As previously described, bulk TCR libraries were made using listed TCR primers. One entry per CDR3 protein, called by TCRdb with MiXCR from the PCR reads. This sample has about 510,000 distinct CDR3 sequences, with over 20% found just once. The study, taken as a whole, reports: Spike-in Jurkat TCR RNA from a single cell reportedly registered among about a million naive cells. Clones with over 20 RNA copies captured over 98% of effector molecules but under 1% of naive ones.

Naive CD8 T cell sorting was performed on the CD8+CD4-CCR7+CD45RA+ phenotype. This clonotype originated in a human donor in good health. Some libraries in this study had Jurkat cell RNA spiked in. This sequence joins TRBV30 and TRBJ2-1; TRBD1 aligns across 7 bases. Sequenced material: naive CD8+ T cells from blood, with Jurkat cell RNA spiked in. Subset specified: FACS-sorted CD8+CD4-CCR7+CD45RA+ naive T cells. The CDR3 loop reads CAWSRQGSTSEQFF. The CDR3 DNA sequence: TGTGCCTGGAGCCGACAGGGAAGCACAAGTGAGCAGTTCTTC.